Each of the 15 T cell receptor beta chains below was sequenced from the same sample in a study of blood T cell repertoires in COVID-19. Measured with immunoSEQ multiplex PCR; TCRdb has only the in-frame clones, and not every one. The sample contains a few hundred thousand clones, 65% to 90% of which appear only once. Input material: PBMCs or T cells enriched from blood (not recorded which). Receptors originate from a woman between 40 and 55 years old with acute COVID-19.

This chain joins TRBV6-1 and TRBJ2-3, with 14 bases fitting TRBD2. The ends lost 4 bases at V and 0 bases at J; junction bases unmatched: 6. From germline, CDR1 is MNHNS and CDR2 SASEGT. The CDR3 runs to 18 residues. The CDR3 nucleotides are TGTGCCAGCAGTGGGGGACTAGCGGGAGCTAAAAGCACAGATACGCAGTATTTT. Translating gives CASSGGLAGAKSTDTQYF.

As DNA, the CDR3 is TGTGCCACCAGCAGGACAGGGGGCCCCTTTGGCTACACCTTC. Amino acid sequence: CATSRTGGPFGYTF. The chain links TRBV15 to TRBJ1-2, with 10 bases fitting TRBD1. The V segment lost 3 bases and the J segment 7 bases; nucleotides outside the gene matches: 5. CDR1 is LNHNV, CDR2 YYDKDF, per germline (reference sequence). CDR3 length: 14 amino acids.

The J gene is TRBJ2-7, the V gene TRBV7-2; 7 nucleotides agree with TRBD2. V gave up 5 bases and J gave up 2 bases; unmatched junction bases: 12. The CDR3 runs to 16 residues. Germline V gene sequence: CDR1 SGHTA, CDR2 FQGNSA. The CDR3 loop is CASSRIAGLQTYEQYF. CDR3 in DNA: TGTGCCAGCAGCCGTATAGCGGGCCTGCAAACCTACGAGCAGTACTTC.

J is TRBJ1-6 and V is TRBV18; TRBD1 aligns across 8 bases. Trimming took 3 bases from V and 7 from J; bases not matched to a gene: 11. The CDR3 is 17 residues long. The germline V gene encodes CDR1 KGHSH and CDR2 LQKENI. CDR3 amino acids: CASSPQPGTGPNSPLHF. CDR3 sequence (DNA): TGTGCCAGCTCACCCCAGCCTGGGACAGGCCCCAATTCACCCCTCCACTTT.

CDR3 sequence reads: CASSAGTGGKEGYTF. The CDR3, as DNA: TGTGCCAGCAGTGCCGGGACAGGGGGTAAGGAGGGCTACACCTTC. V is TRBV27 and J is TRBJ1-2, with 11 positions matching TRBD1. Per germline, CDR1 MNHEY and CDR2 SMNVEV (reference sequence). Trimming at V came to 5 bases and at J to 8 bases, leaving 10 bases not matched to a gene. The length of the CDR3 is 15 residues.

The rearrangement uses TRBV15 and TRBJ1-5, with a possible D match to TRBD1 (6 bases). The V gene lost 1 base and the J gene lost 7 bases, with 11 bases spanning the gap. The CDR3 consists of 14 residues. Germline V CDR1 and CDR2: LNHNV, YYDKDF (reference sequence). The CDR3 loop is CATSRVRGGQPQHF. DNA of the CDR3: TGTGCCACCAGCAGAGTCAGGGGCGGCCAGCCCCAGCATTTT.

This chain connects TRBV11-3 to TRBJ2-2, with 9 bases lining up with TRBD1. The CDR3 runs to 17 residues. CDR1 is SGHNT and CDR2 is YENEEA in the germline V gene. Trimming at V came to 5 bases and at J to 3 bases, leaving 10 bases not matched to a gene. In DNA form, the CDR3 reads TGTGCCAGCAGCCCGAGACAGGGGGGTGCGTACACCGGGGAGCTGTTTTTT. It translates to CASSPRQGGAYTGELFF.

The chain has TRBV19 and TRBJ2-2, with 11 bases aligning to TRBD1. The CDR3 covers 17 residues. The V segment lost 2 bases and the J segment 7 bases; nucleotides outside the gene matches: 9. In germline, CDR1 is LNHDA, CDR2 SQIVND (reference sequence). CDR3 DNA sequence: TGTGCCAGTAGTATATATGGACAGGGGGCGACGGTCGGGGAGCTGTTTTTT. The encoded protein is CASSIYGQGATVGELFF.

V and J are TRBV11-2 and TRBJ1-1; D may be TRBD1 (5 bases). Trimming took 4 bases from V and 5 from J, leaving 11 bases between them. The CDR3 runs to 13 residues. The germline V gene has CDR1 SGHAT and CDR2 FQNNGV. The CDR3 loop is CASSYETETEAFF. The CDR3 bases are TGTGCCAGCAGCTATGAGACAGAAACTGAAGCTTTCTTT. The full variable domain, in which reference TRBV11-2 and TRBJ1-1 provide the parts outside the CDR3, is EAGVAQSPRYKIIEKRQSVAFWCNPISGHATLYWYQQILGQGPKLLIQFQNNGVVDDSQLPKDRFSAERLKGVDSTLKIQPAKLEDSAVYLCASSYETETEAFFGQGTRLTVV.

This chain joins TRBV3-1 (or the pseudogene TRBV3-2) and TRBJ2-5; TRBD1 agrees at 9 bases. The CDR3 is 16 amino acids. After removal of 2 bases from V and 3 bases from J, the junction contained 7 bases not matched to a gene. Germline lookup yields CDR1 LGHDT and CDR2 YNNKEL (reference sequence). This chain's CDR3 is CASSQFPGQGKETQYF. In DNA form, the CDR3 reads TGTGCCAGCAGCCAATTTCCGGGACAGGGCAAAGAGACCCAGTACTTC.

The chain uses TRBV3-1 (or the pseudogene TRBV3-2) and TRBJ1-1; D gene uncertain. Germline CDR1 is LGHDT and CDR2 is YNNKEL (reference sequence). V lost 4 bases and J lost 1, with 10 bases in between. The CDR3 length is 14 residues. The CDR3 DNA reads as TGTGCCAGCAGCCTCCGGGATCAGAACACTGAAGCTTTCTTT. Amino acids: CASSLRDQNTEAFF.

V usage is TRBV25-1 and J usage is TRBJ1-6; possible D gene TRBD1, 5 bases. From germline, CDR1 is MGHDK and CDR2 SYGVNS. Trimming cost V 0 bases and J 8 bases, with 14 bases left between them. The CDR3 extends over 16 amino acids. The CDR3 reads CASSEYAQGWDSPLHF. CDR3 bases: TGTGCCAGCAGTGAATACGCGCAGGGCTGGGATTCACCCCTCCACTTT.

The rearrangement uses TRBV28 and TRBJ1-5, with 9 bases matching TRBD1. CDR1 and CDR2 from the germline V gene are MDHEN and SYDVKM. The CDR3 is 16 amino acids. Losses at the gene ends were 7 bases for V and 0 bases for J; bases not matched to a gene: 7. CDR3 DNA sequence: TGTGCCAGCAAACGGACAGGGGTTTATAGCAATCAGCCCCAGCATTTT. Residues: CASKRTGVYSNQPQHF.

J is TRBJ2-1 and V is TRBV28, with 8 bases lining up with TRBD2. V gave up 1 base and J gave up 3 bases; unmatched junction bases: 5. This CDR3 has 16 amino acids. Germline lookup yields CDR1 MDHEN and CDR2 SYDVKM. CDR3 in amino acids: CASSLLSGGVYNEQFF. The CDR3 DNA follows: TGTGCCAGCAGTTTATTGTCGGGAGGGGTCTACAATGAGCAGTTCTTC.

This chain uses TRBV19 with TRBJ2-1, with TRBD2 identical over 8 bases. This CDR3 spans 14 amino acids. V shed 10 bases, J shed 6 bases, and the junction held 11 bases outside the gene matches. Germline V CDR1 and CDR2: LNHDA, SQIVND (reference sequence). The CDR3 loop reads CATRVRGGSNEQFF. Written as DNA, the CDR3 is TGTGCCACCAGGGTCCGGGGGGGTAGCAATGAGCAGTTCTTC.